These 14 T cell receptor beta chains were all obtained from the same sample, sequenced in a study of blood T cell repertoires in COVID-19. Sequencing used immunoSEQ multiplex PCR; TCRdb keeps in-frame clones, though not all of them. The table has fewer than 250,000 clones, roughly nine tenths seen once. The specimen sequenced was peripheral blood. The source of these receptors is a woman in her fifties or sixties with acute or convalescent COVID-19.

J is TRBJ2-2 and V is TRBV2, with D perhaps TRBD2 (6 bases). Germline CDR1 SNHLY, CDR2 FYNNEI. The ends were cut back, 3 bases at V and 4 bases at J, with 12 bases in the middle. CDR3 length: 15 amino acids. The CDR3 protein is CASSEEGIGTGELFF. DNA for the CDR3: TGTGCCAGCAGTGAGGAGGGTATAGGCACCGGGGAGCTGTTTTTT. Full variable domain (missing parts from reference TRBV2 and TRBJ2-2): EPEVTQTPSHQVTQMGQEVILRCVPISNHLYFYWYRQILGQKVEFLVSFYNNEISEKSEIFDDQFSVERPDGSNFTLKIRSTKLEDSAMYFCASSEEGIGTGELFFGEGSRLTVL.

The V call is TRBV3-1 (or the pseudogene TRBV3-2), the J call TRBJ1-4; no firm D call. The CDR3 extends over 14 amino acids. The V gene lost 6 bases and the J gene lost 7 bases, with 15 bases spanning the gap. Germline CDR1 is LGHDT and CDR2 is YNNKEL (reference sequence). The chain's CDR3 is CASRPGGGREKLFF. In DNA form, the CDR3 reads TGTGCCAGCAGACCTGGTGGTGGGCGTGAAAAACTGTTTTTT.

A remark on this clone: This sample includes further DNA sequences coding for the same CDR3. The chain carries TRBV18 and TRBJ1-1, with 9 bases aligning to TRBD1. This CDR3 is 14 amino acids long. Germline CDR1 and CDR2: KGHSH and LQKENI. Trimming at V came to 2 bases and at J to 5 bases, leaving 3 bases not matched to a gene. The CDR3: CASSPGTGRTEAFF. The CDR3 bases are TGTGCCAGCTCACCAGGGACAGGGAGAACTGAAGCTTTCTTT.

The V gene is TRBV7-9, the J gene TRBJ2-1, with TRBD2 identical over 12 bases. After removal of 8 bases from V and 6 bases from J, the junction contained 8 bases not matched to a gene. In germline, CDR1 is SEHNR, CDR2 FQNEAQ (reference sequence). This CDR3 has 15 amino acids. The CDR3 loop reads CASGSTSGSGNEQFF. For the CDR3, the DNA is TGTGCCAGCGGATCGACTAGCGGGAGTGGCAATGAGCAGTTCTTC.

The chain links TRBV6-6 to TRBJ2-7; no clear D. The V gene's germline CDR1 is MNHNY and CDR2 SVGAGI (reference sequence). Trimming cost V 2 bases and J 6 bases, with 17 bases left between them. This CDR3 spans 15 amino acids. CDR3 protein: CASSYSTTPTSEQYF. CDR3 in DNA: TGTGCCAGCAGTTACAGCACCACCCCTACGTCCGAGCAGTACTTC.

The rearrangement joins TRBV19 to TRBJ2-2, with a weak D call TRBD2 (5 bases). The CDR3 runs to 14 residues. V was cut by 9 bases and J by 1 base, with 12 bases left in between. Germline assignment: CDR1 LNHDA and CDR2 SQIVND (reference sequence). Written as DNA, the CDR3 is TGTGCCAGCCGATACGGGATGAACACCGGGGAGCTGTTTTTT. Protein product: CASRYGMNTGELFF.

J is TRBJ1-3 and V is TRBV19, with TRBD1 as a possible D gene (5 bases). Germline V gene sequence: CDR1 LNHDA, CDR2 SQIVND (reference sequence). CDR3 length: 15 amino acids. The V gene lost 3 bases and the J gene lost 7 bases, with 16 bases spanning the gap. CDR3 protein: CASSIPQGIINTIYF. CDR3 nucleotides: TGTGCCAGTAGTATTCCCCAGGGTATAATTAACACCATATATTTT.

This clone occurred once. The gene calls are TRBV19 and TRBJ1-5; 9 bases line up with TRBD1. The junction had 2 bases not matched to a gene; V was cut back by 1 base and J by 1 base. CDR1 is LNHDA and CDR2 is SQIVND in the germline V gene (reference sequence). The CDR3 is 16 residues long. CDR3 sequence: CASSIAGTGSNQPQHF. The CDR3 DNA is TGTGCCAGTAGTATAGCCGGGACAGGGAGCAATCAGCCCCAGCATTTT.

The chain has TRBV25-1 and TRBJ2-2, with 8 bases aligning to TRBD2. This CDR3 is built from 14 residues. Trimming cost V 7 bases and J 4 bases; bases outside gene matches: 5. Germline values: CDR1 MGHDK, CDR2 SYGVNS. The chain's CDR3 is CASTRGGSTGELFF. The DNA of the CDR3 is TGTGCCAGCACCCGCGGGGGGAGCACCGGGGAGCTGTTTTTT.

The chain is built from TRBV7-8 and TRBJ2-7; 7 bases line up with TRBD2. CDR3 length: 15 amino acids. The junction had 8 bases not matched to a gene; V was cut back by 5 bases and J by 1 base. Germline assignment: CDR1 SGHVS and CDR2 FQNEAQ. The CDR3 is CASSASSGSSYEQYF. As DNA, the CDR3 is TGTGCCAGCAGCGCCTCTAGCGGTAGTTCCTACGAGCAGTACTTC.

This CDR3 reads CASSEGYRVNQPQHF. CDR3 coding DNA: TGTGCCAGCAGTGAAGGGTACAGGGTGAATCAGCCCCAGCATTTT. The rearrangement joins TRBV6-1 to TRBJ1-5; D possibly corresponds to TRBD1 (6 bases). The CDR3 is 15 residues long. Trimming removed 1 base from V and 4 bases from J, with 11 bases in between. From germline, CDR1 is MNHNS and CDR2 SASEGT.

With regard to this clone: Sequence at one end of the junction differs from germline and may be a read error. The chain recombines TRBV5-4 with TRBJ2-6, with D uncertain. The CDR3 has 14 residues. The germline CDR1 and CDR2 sequences are SGHNT and YYREEE (reference sequence). DNA for the CDR3: TGTGCCGGCAGTAGAGTCTCTGGGGCCAACGTCCTGACTTTC. Translated: CAGSRVSGANVLTF.

V gene TRBV2 combines with J gene TRBJ1-6; 7 bases agree with TRBD1. The CDR3 is made up of 17 amino acids. V was pared by 3 bases and J by 7 bases, with 12 bases of the junction left unmatched. Germline assignment: CDR1 SNHLY and CDR2 FYNNEI. The CDR3 reads CASSEIAGGGWNSPLHF. CDR3 sequence (DNA): TGTGCCAGCAGTGAGATAGCAGGGGGAGGTTGGAATTCACCCCTCCACTTT.

The rearrangement links TRBV6-6 to TRBJ1-5, with TRBD1 as a possible D gene (6 bases). This CDR3 has 15 residues. The V end was cut by 6 bases, the J end by 2 bases, with 14 bases between. The germline V gene has CDR1 MNHNY and CDR2 SVGAGI (reference sequence). CDR3 in amino acids: CASSLQGTGNQPQHF. The CDR3 bases are TGTGCCAGCAGCTTACAGGGTACGGGCAATCAGCCCCAGCATTTT.